This TCR beta chain was sequenced in a study of tumor-infiltrating lymphocytes in primary liver carcinoma. Broader study findings: Present in all five tumor regions were only about 8-25% of the top clones.

Germline values: CDR1 MGHRA, CDR2 YSYEKL. The CDR3 runs 15 residues. Synthesis of TCR beta cDNA was carried out from about 540 ng total RNA with a constant-region primer. ARM-PCR, slightly modified, supplied the TCR beta libraries through three nested multiplex PCR rounds. Forward primers for TRBV1-TRBV30 and a C-beta reverse primer served the first two PCR rounds, at around 11 cycles each. TCRdb passed the multiplex PCR reads through MiXCR, listing each CDR3 protein once. Counted here are around 54,000 distinct CDR3 sequences, about 70% occurring once; the ten biggest clones make up around 23%. As to this clonotype: What it binds is not known. As the CDR3 is not closed by the conserved phenylalanine or tryptophan, this likely results from a read error.

Scientists recovered RNA and DNA together from about 20-30 mg of unsorted bulk tissue. The chain combines TRBV4-1 with TRBJ2-1; tentative D call: TRBD2 (5 bases). The receptor's source is a man between 40 and 49 years old with primary liver carcinoma and hepatitis B virus infection. Sequenced: liver tumor tissue from sampling region 2. As to subset: tumor region T2, inferior pole. The CDR3 spells CAISQVSSSSGEQFL. The CDR3 DNA reads as TGCGCCATCAGCCAAGTTTCTAGCAGCTCGGGGGAGCAGTTCTTA.